This TCR beta chain was found in a study of blood T cell repertoires in COVID-19. As for the study in general: The origin of the acute and convalescent COVID-19 samples was the United States, Italy and Spain. PBMCs, B-cell-depleted T cells, or T cells were the source of the cDNA or gDNA that made up the material.

Assignment of participants to cohorts was predicated upon participant-reported clinical history. CDR3 length: 14 residues. CDR1 and CDR2 from the germline V gene are SEHNR and FQNEAQ (reference sequence). V lost 5 bases, J lost 4 bases, and 12 bases lay in between. In the original processing: Reference gene primers were amplified, and this amplification served to estimate nucleated cell counts. The repertoire was sequenced with immunoSEQ multiplex PCR; TCRdb's copy has only in-frame clones and lacks some. V, J and clone size derive from that table, while D and trimming were established from the DNA sequence. This table has almost 400,000 clones, over 75% appearing once.

Sequences were obtained from PBMCs or T cells enriched from blood (not recorded which). This receptor was identified in a woman aged 25-40 years with acute COVID-19. The chain uses TRBV7-9 and TRBJ1-5, with D possibly matching TRBD1 (5 bases). The CDR3 DNA follows: TGTGCCAGCAGCGTCGCAGGGCAAAATCAGCCCCAGCATTTT. This codes for CASSVAGQNQPQHF.